This T cell receptor beta chain was obtained from a study of read filtering for tumor transcriptome and immune sequencing. The CDR3 runs 15 residues. Per the germline V gene, CDR1 is SGHNT and CDR2 is YYREEE (reference sequence). With respect to this clonotype: The germline gene is not matched at one end of the junction; a read error may be the cause.

Molecular barcoded adaptors covering alpha/delta and beta/gamma chains were used on around 370 ng RNA. A single record per CDR3 protein comes from TCRdb applying MiXCR to the reads. The top ten hold just under 8.5% of the sample, which has around 130,000 distinct CDR3 sequences, about 12% seen once. The clonotype originates from a donor at least 40 years old with multiple myeloma. V is TRBV5-4 and J is TRBJ2-1; D gene ambiguous. The sequencing sample was made of a population of CD138-negative cells sorted from bone marrow. In nucleotides, the CDR3 is TGTGCCGGCAGCGTTCTGAGGAGCTCCTACAGTGAGCAGTTCTTC. It is translated as CAGSVLRSSYSEQFF.